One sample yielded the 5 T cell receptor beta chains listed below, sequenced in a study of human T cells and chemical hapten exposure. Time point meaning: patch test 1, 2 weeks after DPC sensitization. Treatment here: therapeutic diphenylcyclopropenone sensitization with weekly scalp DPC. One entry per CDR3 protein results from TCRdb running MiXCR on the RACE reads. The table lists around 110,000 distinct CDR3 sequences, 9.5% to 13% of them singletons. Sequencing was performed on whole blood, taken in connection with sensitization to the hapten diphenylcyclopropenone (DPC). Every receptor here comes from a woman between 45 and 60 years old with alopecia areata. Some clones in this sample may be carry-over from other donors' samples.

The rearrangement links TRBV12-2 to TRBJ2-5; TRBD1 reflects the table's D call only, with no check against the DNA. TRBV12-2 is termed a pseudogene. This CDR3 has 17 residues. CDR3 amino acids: CASRSLGWGPFQETQYF. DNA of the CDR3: TGTGCAAGTCGCTCCCTAGGATGGGGACCATTCCAAGAGACCCAGTACTTC.

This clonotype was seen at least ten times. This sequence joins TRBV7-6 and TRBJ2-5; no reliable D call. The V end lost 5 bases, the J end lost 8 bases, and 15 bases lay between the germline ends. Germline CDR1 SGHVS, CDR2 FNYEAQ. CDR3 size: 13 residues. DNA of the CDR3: TGTGCCAGCAGCCCAACCCACCCCAGCACCCAGTACTTC. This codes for CASSPTHPSTQYF.

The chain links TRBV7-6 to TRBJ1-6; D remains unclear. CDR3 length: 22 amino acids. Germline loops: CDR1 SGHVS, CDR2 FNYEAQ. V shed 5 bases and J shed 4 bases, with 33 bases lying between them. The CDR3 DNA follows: TGTGCCAGCAGCCCAGAGGCGACGGAGCCAGCCGCCTTTCTAAAATATAATTCACCCCTCCACTTT. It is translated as CASSPEATEPAAFLKYNSPLHF. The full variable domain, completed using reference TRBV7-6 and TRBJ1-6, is GAGVSQSPRYKVTKRGQDVALRCDPISGHVSLYWYRQALGQGPEFLTYFNYEAQQDKSGLPNDRFSAERPEGSISTLTIQRTEQRDSAMYRCASSPEATEPAAFLKYNSPLHFGNGTRLTVT.

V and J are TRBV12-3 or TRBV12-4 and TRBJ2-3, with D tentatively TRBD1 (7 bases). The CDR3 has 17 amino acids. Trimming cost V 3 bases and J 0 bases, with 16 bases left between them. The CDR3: CASSLNPRGASTDTQYF. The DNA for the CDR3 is TGTGCCAGCAGTTTGAACCCCAGGGGGGCTAGCACAGATACGCAGTATTTT.

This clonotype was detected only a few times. The CDR3 is CASSSPLALGNQPQHF. In nucleotides, the CDR3 is TGTGCCAGCAGCTCCCCTTTAGCTCTCGGGAATCAGCCCCAGCATTTT. The rearrangement links TRBV5-8 to TRBJ1-5; D uncertain. This CDR3 has 16 residues. V lost 3 bases and J lost 4, with 17 bases in between. The germline V gene has CDR1 SGHTS and CDR2 YDEGEE.